The 11 T cell receptor beta chains below were found in one sample sequenced in a study of early T cells in non-severe SARS-CoV-2 infection. MiXCR was run by TCRdb on the 5' RACE reads, yielding one entry per CDR3 protein. The table includes 55,000 to 75,000 distinct CDR3 sequences, 4.5% to 7.5% detected once. Sequenced here: whole blood, sampled at baseline. All receptors derive from an adult who was a healthcare worker with PCR-confirmed SARS-CoV-2 infection or an uninfected control (not recorded which).

This chain joins TRBV19 and TRBJ2-1; 9 bases line up with TRBD2. This CDR3 contains 16 residues. V lost 6 bases, J lost 8 bases, and 14 bases stayed unmatched. CDR1 LNHDA and CDR2 SQIVND come from the germline V gene (reference sequence). CDR3 coding DNA: TGTGCCAGTAGCCGATTAGCGGGAGCGCTCTTCCATGAGCAGTTCTTC. The encoded protein is CASSRLAGALFHEQFF.

Ten or more counts support this clonotype. The chain employs TRBV20-1 and TRBJ2-2; D gene unclear. Between the trimmed V and J ends, which lost 1 base and 3 bases, there was a span of 12 bases. CDR1 DFQATT and CDR2 SNEGSKA come from the germline V gene (reference sequence). The CDR3 runs to 15 residues. The CDR3 region has the DNA TGCAGTGCTAGAGTAGCCAATGGAGACACCGGGGAGCTGTTTTTT. The encoded protein is CSARVANGDTGELFF.

Only a few counts were recorded for this clonotype. The CDR3 coding sequence is TGTGCCAGCAGTTACTCGTGGACTAGCGGACAAGAGACCCAGTACTTC. It specifies CASSYSWTSGQETQYF. This chain joins TRBV6-5 and TRBJ2-5; 10 bases match TRBD2. The ends lost 0 bases at V and 2 bases at J; junction bases unmatched: 3. CDR3 length: 16 residues. Germline loops: CDR1 MNHEY, CDR2 SVGAGI.

This clonotype has at least ten counts. V usage is TRBV10-2 and J usage is TRBJ1-5; TRBD1 matches 7 bases. V was pared by 6 bases and J by 0 bases, with 8 bases of the junction left unmatched. From germline, CDR1 is WSHSY and CDR2 SAAADI. The CDR3 sequence is 16 residues long. DNA for the CDR3: TGCGCCAGCAGAGGGACAGCTAGTTATAGCAATCAGCCCCAGCATTTT. It yields the protein CASRGTASYSNQPQHF.

A few counts support this clonotype. This rearrangement joins TRBV5-1 to TRBJ1-5; 8 nucleotides agree with TRBD1. This CDR3 is built from 22 residues. Per the germline V gene, CDR1 is SGHRS and CDR2 is YFSETQ. The J segment lost 0 bases and the V segment lost 1 base, leaving 21 bases of the junction unmatched. CDR3 coding DNA: TGCGCCAGCAGCTTGTCCGGGACAGGCTATCCTCTACCCCTTTATAGCAATCAGCCCCAGCATTTT. Protein: CASSLSGTGYPLPLYSNQPQHF.

The CDR3 nucleotides are TGCAGCGTGGATGGCGGGACAGGGGGACCAAATGAGCAGTTCTTC. Its protein is CSVDGGTGGPNEQFF. V and J are TRBV29-1 and TRBJ2-1; 11 bases are a match to TRBD1. The CDR3 runs 15 residues. Germline CDR1 is SQVTM and CDR2 is ANQGSEA. With 6 bases clipped from V and 7 bases from J, the junction kept 11 bases outside the gene matches.

In its sample, this clonotype was seen many times. The chain joins TRBV7-2 to TRBJ1-1, with D perhaps TRBD1 (6 bases). Trimming shortened V by 5 bases and J by 3 bases, and 16 bases separated the two germline ends. CDR1 and CDR2 from the germline V gene are SGHTA and FQGNSA. The CDR3 consists of 15 residues. The CDR3 loop reads CASSPQRGQHTEAFF. In DNA, the CDR3 is TGTGCCAGCAGCCCCCAGAGGGGACAACACACTGAAGCTTTCTTT.

This clonotype was seen more than once but under ten times. The rearrangement joins TRBV28 to TRBJ2-7, with a possible D match to TRBD1 (10 bases). The CDR3 consists of 18 residues. The ends were cut back, 6 bases at V and 7 bases at J, with 31 bases in the middle. The germline V gene has CDR1 MDHEN and CDR2 SYDVKM. CDR3 nucleotides: TGTGCCAGCAGAGAGCGCGGGACAGGGGTTAGACTAGCGGAAGAGCAGTACTTC. Protein product: CASRERGTGVRLAEEQYF.

This clonotype turned up a few times. The V and J genes are TRBV6-5 and TRBJ2-4; 13 bases are a match to TRBD2. The CDR3 spans 19 residues. Unmatched junction bases numbered 13, after V lost 0 bases and J lost 8 bases. From germline, CDR1 is MNHEY and CDR2 SVGAGI. CDR3 protein: CASSYSSPGLAGEGDIQYF. The CDR3 DNA sequence: TGTGCCAGCAGTTACTCCTCCCCTGGACTAGCGGGAGAAGGTGACATTCAGTACTTC.

This clonotype came up many times. This chain uses TRBV4-2 with TRBJ2-5, with TRBD2 matching 11 bases. The germline gives CDR1 LGHNA, CDR2 YNFKEQ. The CDR3 is 16 residues long. V dropped 1 base and J dropped 2; count of bases not matched to a gene: 3. Here the CDR3 reads CASSQALAGGQETQYF. DNA of the CDR3: TGTGCCAGCAGCCAAGCGCTAGCGGGAGGACAAGAGACCCAGTACTTC.

At least ten counts were recorded for this clonotype. This chain links TRBV29-1 with TRBJ2-3; 8 positions agree with TRBD2. Germline V gene data show CDR1 as SQVTM and CDR2 as ANQGSEA. CDR3 length equals 15 residues. J was trimmed by 4 bases and V by 1 base; bases with no gene match: 7. CDR3 amino acids: CSVEVLAGGADTQYF. The CDR3 DNA reads TGCAGCGTTGAAGTGTTGGCGGGAGGAGCAGATACGCAGTATTTT.